Listed here are 32 T cell receptor beta chains from one sample, sequenced in a study of blood T cell repertoires in COVID-19. Sequencing was performed with immunoSEQ multiplex PCR; in TCRdb, only in-frame clones are kept and a portion is missing. The table shows 150,000 to 200,000 clones, with roughly 90% occurring only once. Sequencing was performed on PBMCs or T cells enriched from blood (not recorded which). These receptors all stem from a woman aged 50 to 65 who had recovered from COVID-19.

The chain links TRBV29-1 to TRBJ1-1, with D possibly matching TRBD1 (6 bases). Trimming shortened V by 6 bases and J by 4 bases, and 12 bases separated the two germline ends. Germline CDR1 reads SQVTM; CDR2 reads ANQGSEA. The CDR3 is 12 residues long. Written as DNA, the CDR3 is TGCAGCGTGGCGGCAGGGGTCACTGAAGCTTTCTTT. Amino acids: CSVAAGVTEAFF.

The chain carries TRBV9 and TRBJ2-7, with no clear D. The V end was cut by 0 bases, the J end by 2 bases, with 12 bases between. CDR1 is SGDLS, CDR2 YYNGEE, per germline. This CDR3 is 15 amino acids long. CDR3 region: CASSVGGDPPYEQYF. The CDR3 DNA is TGTGCCAGCAGCGTAGGAGGAGATCCCCCCTACGAGCAGTACTTC.

CDR3 nucleotides: TGTGCCAGCAGCCGTGGACAGGGTTTTGAAAAACTGTTTTTT. Amino acid sequence: CASSRGQGFEKLFF. V and J are TRBV7-2 and TRBJ1-4; 8 positions match TRBD1. Germline V gene sequence: CDR1 SGHTA, CDR2 FQGNSA. CDR3 length: 14 residues. The junction had 6 bases not matched to a gene; V was cut back by 5 bases and J by 7 bases.

The chain is built from TRBV7-2 and TRBJ1-1; possibly TRBD1 for D (6 bases). Germline loops: CDR1 SGHTA, CDR2 FQGNSA. Trimming left V 10 bases short and J 1 base short, with 13 bases between. The CDR3 is made up of 13 amino acids. CDR3 region: CATQTGSNTEAFF. The DNA of the CDR3 is TGTGCCACCCAAACAGGGTCGAACACTGAAGCTTTCTTT. The whole variable domain, filled in from reference TRBV7-2 and TRBJ1-1, reads GAGVSQSPSNKVTEKGKDVELRCDPISGHTALYWYRQSLGQGLEFLIYFQGNSAPDKSGLPSDRFSAERTGGSVSTLTIQRTQQEDSAVYLCATQTGSNTEAFFGQGTRLTVV.

This chain joins TRBV7-2 and TRBJ2-2; 10 nucleotides match TRBD2. CDR1 and CDR2 from the germline V gene are SGHTA and FQGNSA. The CDR3 length is 16 residues. The V gene end was trimmed by 0 bases and the J gene end by 6 bases; junction bases not matched to a gene: 4. The CDR3 DNA is TGTGCCAGCAGCTTAGCCCTAGCGGGGGCGGCCGGGGAGCTGTTTTTT. It codes for CASSLALAGAAGELFF.

This clone was picked up one time. J is TRBJ1-1 and V is TRBV19, with D maybe TRBD1 (5 bases). Germline values: CDR1 LNHDA, CDR2 SQIVND (reference sequence). Trimming cost V 8 bases and J 10 bases, with 11 bases left between them. This CDR3 has 10 amino acids. The CDR3 sequence is CASSTVSAFF. CDR3 DNA sequence: TGTGCCAGTTCGACAGTGTCAGCTTTCTTT.

The chain couples TRBV7-2 to TRBJ2-3, with TRBD1 identical over 7 bases. The V and J ends lost 4 bases and 13 bases, in that order; junction bases with no gene match: 11. CDR1 SGHTA and CDR2 FQGNSA come from the germline V gene. The CDR3 has 13 amino acids. In DNA form, the CDR3 reads TGTGCCAGCAGCTCCACCCCGAGCGACAGGGAGTATTTT. Translated, it gives CASSSTPSDREYF.

The V gene is TRBV18, the J gene TRBJ2-1, with 7 bases matching TRBD1. V lost 3 bases to trimming and J lost 9 bases; unmatched junction nucleotides: 8. This CDR3 region has 14 residues. Germline V gene sequence: CDR1 KGHSH, CDR2 LQKENI. The CDR3 region has the DNA TGTGCCAGCTCACCCCGACAGGGTATCAGTGAGCAGTTCTTC. Its translation is CASSPRQGISEQFF. The full variable domain, its missing parts supplied by reference TRBV18 and TRBJ2-1, is NAGVMQNPRHLVRRRGQEARLRCSPMKGHSHVYWYRQLPEEGLKFMVYLQKENIIDESGMPKERFSAEFPKEGPSILRIQQVVRGDSAAYFCASSPRQGISEQFFGPGTRLTVL.

V is TRBV5-1 and J is TRBJ1-5, with TRBD1 matching over 10 bases. The CDR3 sequence is 18 residues long. Germline CDR1 is SGHRS and CDR2 is YFSETQ. The ends lost 5 bases at V and 6 bases at J; junction bases unmatched: 17. The CDR3 sequence: CASSNRQGAADLLQPQHF. In DNA, the CDR3 is TGCGCCAGCAGTAACAGACAGGGGGCCGCCGATTTGCTTCAGCCCCAGCATTTT.

The chain links TRBV6-5 to TRBJ1-5, with D maybe TRBD1 (6 bases). This CDR3 spans 12 amino acids. Trimming took 6 bases from V and 4 from J, leaving 7 bases between them. The germline V gene has CDR1 MNHEY and CDR2 SVGAGI. The CDR3: CASRQGNQPQHF. In DNA form, the CDR3 reads TGTGCCAGCAGACAGGGAAATCAGCCCCAGCATTTT.

V usage is TRBV3-1 (or the pseudogene TRBV3-2) and J usage is TRBJ2-3, with D tentatively TRBD1 (6 bases). Trimming stripped 5 bases from V and 1 base from J, with 10 bases between. The CDR3 loop spans 14 amino acids. Germline lookup yields CDR1 LGHDT and CDR2 YNNKEL (reference sequence). The CDR3 DNA reads TGTGCCAGCAGCAAACAGGGTGGCACAGATACGCAGTATTTT. This sequence encodes CASSKQGGTDTQYF.

The chain recombines TRBV28 with TRBJ2-7, with 10 positions matching TRBD2. J was trimmed by 3 bases and V by 4 bases; bases with no gene match: 12. The CDR3 has 17 residues. Germline loops: CDR1 MDHEN, CDR2 SYDVKM. The CDR3 nucleotides are TGTGCCAGCAGTTCCCCAGGTGGTAGCGGGGGGATCTACGAGCAGTACTTC. Its translation is CASSSPGGSGGIYEQYF.

The chain links TRBV6-5 to TRBJ2-7; D call uncertain. V lost 5 bases and J lost 2, with 10 bases in between. Germline values: CDR1 MNHEY, CDR2 SVGAGI. The length of the CDR3 is 13 residues. The CDR3 DNA reads TGTGCCAGCAGTCTTCAGGATACCTACGAGCAGTACTTC. This sequence encodes CASSLQDTYEQYF.

The chain recombines TRBV18 with TRBJ1-1; 7 bases match TRBD1. This CDR3 has 19 amino acids. Germline V gene lookup returns CDR1 KGHSH and CDR2 LQKENI. V shed 2 bases, J shed 1 base, and the junction held 16 bases outside the gene matches. CDR3 amino acids: CASSPVRQIRDRENTEAFF. DNA of the CDR3: TGTGCCAGCTCACCAGTAAGACAGATCAGGGACAGAGAGAACACTGAAGCTTTCTTT.

The CDR3 loop reads CASSRDFNQPQHF. The CDR3 region has the DNA TGTGCCAGCAGTCGGGACTTCAATCAGCCCCAGCATTTT. The chain combines TRBV27 with TRBJ1-5; maybe TRBD1 (5 bases). The CDR3 totals 13 residues. Germline CDR1 MNHEY, CDR2 SMNVEV (reference sequence). Trimming cost V 5 bases and J 3 bases, with 8 bases left between them.

This chain uses TRBV4-2 with TRBJ2-7, with TRBD1 matching over 10 bases. Losses at the gene ends were 6 bases for V and 0 bases for J; bases not matched to a gene: 5. The CDR3 consists of 15 residues. From germline, CDR1 is LGHNA and CDR2 YNFKEQ. The CDR3 spells CASSGTGASSYEQYF. CDR3 in DNA: TGTGCCAGCAGTGGGACAGGGGCCTCCTCCTACGAGCAGTACTTC.

This clone was recorded a few times. This rearrangement joins TRBV19 to TRBJ2-5; 8 nucleotides agree with TRBD1. The length of the CDR3 is 16 residues. Trimming cost V 5 bases and J 4 bases; bases outside gene matches: 12. The germline V gene has CDR1 LNHDA and CDR2 SQIVND (reference sequence). CDR3: CASSAQTGAGIETQYF. The CDR3 coding sequence is TGTGCCAGTAGTGCACAGACAGGGGCGGGTATAGAGACCCAGTACTTC.

The J gene is TRBJ2-7, the V gene TRBV4-1; 13 positions match TRBD2. Germline trimming cut 4 bases from V and 3 bases from J; bases unmatched to any gene: 12. Germline lookup yields CDR1 MGHRA and CDR2 YSYEKL. The CDR3 runs to 18 residues. This chain's CDR3 is CASSLSSGLAGAYYEQYF. Here the CDR3 DNA reads TGCGCCAGCAGCCTCAGCTCAGGACTAGCGGGGGCCTACTACGAGCAGTACTTC.

V and J are TRBV5-8 and TRBJ2-2; no clear D. The CDR3 runs to 18 residues. V lost 0 bases and J lost 2, with 17 bases in between. Germline V gene data show CDR1 as SGHTS and CDR2 as YDEGEE. The CDR3 DNA sequence: TGTGCCAGCAGCTTGGCCCTTTTGGCAGGAATAAACACCGGGGAGCTGTTTTTT. Its translation: CASSLALLAGINTGELFF. Based on the CDR3 plus reference TRBV5-8 and TRBJ2-2, the full variable domain is EAGVTQSPTHLIKTRGQQATLRCSPISGHTSVYWYQQALGLGLQFLLWYDEGEERNRGNFPPRFSGRQFPNYSSELNVNALELEDSALYLCASSLALLAGINTGELFFGEGSRLTVL.

The CDR3 protein is CASSPAGGNYGYTF. CDR3 in DNA: TGTGCCAGCAGCCCCGCCGGGGGTAACTATGGCTACACCTTC. The genes are TRBV6-2 or TRBV6-3 and TRBJ1-2; TRBD1 might be the D (5 bases). Germline CDR1 MNHEY, CDR2 SVGEGT. The ends were cut back, 6 bases at V and 1 base at J, with 12 bases in the middle. The CDR3 length is 14 residues.

The rearrangement uses TRBV4-2 and TRBJ1-6; TRBD1 might be the D (6 bases). The CDR3 is made up of 17 amino acids. Germline V gene lookup returns CDR1 LGHNA and CDR2 YNFKEQ. Trimming removed 0 bases from V and 9 bases from J, with 18 bases in between. The CDR3 region is CASSQDSQGGRFSPLHF. In DNA, the CDR3 is TGTGCCAGCAGCCAAGATAGTCAAGGGGGAAGGTTTTCACCCCTCCACTTT.

The table lists this clone with a few counts. The chain couples TRBV9 to TRBJ1-1; the match to TRBD1 covers 9 bases. The CDR3 loop spans 16 amino acids. The V and J ends lost 2 bases and 6 bases, in that order; junction bases with no gene match: 11. Germline lookup yields CDR1 SGDLS and CDR2 YYNGEE. This CDR3 is CASSVVPGGTGSEAFF. The CDR3 DNA reads TGTGCCAGCAGCGTGGTCCCCGGCGGGACAGGGTCTGAAGCTTTCTTT.

The chain has TRBV10-3 and TRBJ2-1; D may be TRBD2 (5 bases). The V end lost 2 bases, the J end lost 8 bases, and 10 bases lay between the germline ends. The CDR3 covers 13 residues. Germline CDR1 is ENHRY and CDR2 is SYGVKD. The CDR3: CAISELAFHEQFF. The CDR3 DNA reads as TGTGCCATCAGTGAGCTAGCTTTCCATGAGCAGTTCTTC.

The J gene is TRBJ2-7, the V gene TRBV6-2 or TRBV6-3, with a tentative D call TRBD1 (6 bases). CDR1 and CDR2 (germline): MNHEY, SVGEGT. The CDR3 extends over 14 amino acids. V lost 2 bases and J lost 12, with 20 bases in between. The CDR3 nucleotides read TGTGCCAGCAGTTACCCAACGGACAGCCGCCAGGGGTACTTC. It encodes CASSYPTDSRQGYF.

V and J are TRBV9 and TRBJ1-2, with 8 bases that match TRBD1. The trim removed 0 bases at V and 2 bases at J, leaving 3 bases unmatched. CDR1 and CDR2 (germline): SGDLS, YYNGEE. CDR3 length equals 15 residues. The CDR3 loop reads CASSVDPGGNYGYTF. The DNA for the CDR3 is TGTGCCAGCAGCGTAGATCCAGGGGGCAACTATGGCTACACCTTC.

The genes are TRBV5-1 and TRBJ2-7; TRBD2 aligns across 7 bases. The CDR3 covers 16 residues. The ends lost 4 bases at V and 2 bases at J; junction bases unmatched: 12. Per germline, CDR1 SGHRS and CDR2 YFSETQ. The chain's CDR3 is CASSQLTREGAYEQYF. In DNA form, the CDR3 reads TGCGCCAGCAGCCAGCTTACGAGGGAGGGAGCCTACGAGCAGTACTTC.

The chain uses TRBV18 and TRBJ1-1; possibly TRBD1 for D (5 bases). CDR3 size: 14 residues. Germline CDR1 and CDR2: KGHSH and LQKENI. Trimming removed 5 bases from V and 4 bases from J, with 14 bases in between. CDR3 nucleotide sequence: TGTGCCAGCTCAGTTGCGGAAGGGGCCACTGAAGCTTTCTTT. Translation gives CASSVAEGATEAFF.

The chain is built from TRBV27 and TRBJ2-5; a weak D match, TRBD2 (5 bases). CDR1 is MNHEY and CDR2 is SMNVEV in the germline V gene (reference sequence). This CDR3 has 14 residues. V shed 0 bases and J shed 5 bases, with 10 bases lying between them. CDR3 loop: CASSLSVPGETQYF. The CDR3 DNA sequence: TGTGCCAGCAGTTTATCGGTACCGGGGGAGACCCAGTACTTC.

The chain has TRBV13 and TRBJ1-1; 9 bases fit TRBD1. This CDR3 has 16 amino acids. Germline CDR1 is PRHDT and CDR2 is FYEKMQ (reference sequence). J lost 10 bases, V lost 3 bases, and 15 bases had no gene match. The CDR3 loop reads CASSFSQGARVAGAFF. The CDR3, as DNA: TGTGCCAGCAGCTTCTCACAGGGGGCCCGAGTGGCAGGAGCTTTCTTT.

Turning to this clone: Additional DNA sequences in this sample encode the identical CDR3. The chain links TRBV6-2 or TRBV6-3 to TRBJ2-7, with 11 bases lining up with TRBD2. V trimming: 5 bases; J trimming: 3 bases; junction bases outside the gene matches: 3. The germline V gene encodes CDR1 MNHEY and CDR2 SVGEGT. The CDR3 contains 14 residues. CDR3 bases: TGTGCCAGCAGTAGACTAGCGGGGAACTACGAGCAGTACTTC. Protein sequence: CASSRLAGNYEQYF.

The genes are TRBV4-3 and TRBJ1-1, with D possibly matching TRBD1 (6 bases). In germline, CDR1 is LGHNA, CDR2 YSLEER. Trimming shortened V by 5 bases and J by 4 bases, and 17 bases separated the two germline ends. CDR3 size: 15 residues. CDR3 sequence (DNA): TGCGCCAGCAGCTTATCTGGGGCAGGGGCCACTGAAGCTTTCTTT. Its protein product is CASSLSGAGATEAFF.

The chain uses TRBV7-9 and TRBJ2-3; D is undetermined. Germline CDR1 SEHNR, CDR2 FQNEAQ (reference sequence). This CDR3 is built from 16 residues. Between the trimmed V and J ends, which lost 5 bases and 2 bases, there was a span of 17 bases. CDR3 amino acids: CASSQPKETITDTQYF. CDR3 nucleotide sequence: TGTGCCAGCAGCCAGCCGAAGGAAACTATCACAGATACGCAGTATTTT. Full variable domain (outside the CDR3, taken from reference TRBV7-9 and TRBJ2-3): DTGVSQNPRHKITKRGQNVTFRCDPISEHNRLYWYRQTLGQGPEFLTYFQNEAQLEKSRLLSDRFSAERPKGSFSTLEIQRTEQGDSAMYLCASSQPKETITDTQYFGPGTRLTVL.